Below, 23 T cell receptor beta chains from the same sample are listed, as sequenced in a study of cytomegalovirus exposure and HLA in healthy donors. 13 Jbeta primers and 60 Vbeta primers were used for the PCR. Profiling relied on immunoSEQ multiplex PCR, and the TCRdb table lists in-frame clones only, not all of them. The sample holds roughly 90,000 clones; 80% are singletons and the top ten take about 6.8%. The sequenced sample consisted of PBMCs. The receptors originated from a man in his thirties or forties in good health and CMV-seronegative.

The chain links TRBV5-1 to TRBJ2-5; tentative D call: TRBD2 (5 bases). Germline V gene lookup returns CDR1 SGHRS and CDR2 YFSETQ. The CDR3 totals 13 residues. The V end lost 2 bases, the J end lost 9 bases, and 14 bases lay between the germline ends. The CDR3 loop is CASSFGGFPPQYF. The CDR3 coding sequence is TGCGCCAGCAGCTTCGGCGGGTTCCCCCCCCAGTACTTC.

This clone showed up many times. The chain has TRBV9 and TRBJ1-1; D ambiguous. Germline V gives CDR1 SGDLS, CDR2 YYNGEE. The CDR3 has 13 residues. Between the trimmed V and J ends, which lost 3 bases and 1 base, there was a span of 7 bases. The CDR3, as DNA: TGTGCCAGCAGCGAATCCCAGAACACTGAAGCTTTCTTT. As protein: CASSESQNTEAFF.

The V gene is TRBV10-3, the J gene TRBJ1-1; no firm D call. Germline CDR1 and CDR2: ENHRY and SYGVKD. The CDR3 loop spans 11 amino acids. The germline V and J ends were trimmed by 7 bases and 7 bases, with 10 bases remaining between them. The CDR3 nucleotides read TGTGCCATCAAAGCCGTGCGTGAAGCTTTCTTT. This codes for CAIKAVREAFF.

The rearrangement uses TRBV2 and TRBJ2-5; 8 bases fit TRBD1. The germline gives CDR1 SNHLY, CDR2 FYNNEI. The CDR3 sequence is 15 residues long. Trimming at V came to 4 bases and at J to 7 bases, leaving 11 bases not matched to a gene. This CDR3 is CASSVPGGLTGTQYF. The CDR3 DNA sequence: TGTGCCAGCAGTGTCCCAGGGGGCTTAACAGGGACCCAGTACTTC. The full variable domain, rest sourced from reference TRBV2 and TRBJ2-5, is EPEVTQTPSHQVTQMGQEVILRCVPISNHLYFYWYRQILGQKVEFLVSFYNNEISEKSEIFDDQFSVERPDGSNFTLKIRSTKLEDSAMYFCASSVPGGLTGTQYFGPGTRLLVL.

This clone has a handful of counts. This chain joins TRBV5-1 and TRBJ1-1, with D unresolved. Trimming took off 3 bases at V and 5 bases at J, with 14 bases between the two ends. Germline CDR1 SGHRS, CDR2 YFSETQ. CDR3 length: 14 residues. This chain's CDR3 is CASSSQASGTEAFF. The CDR3 nucleotides read TGCGCCAGCAGCTCTCAGGCTTCGGGAACTGAAGCTTTCTTT.

This rearrangement joins TRBV7-9 to TRBJ1-1; D perhaps matches TRBD1 (5 bases). Trimming shortened V by 5 bases and J by 3 bases, and 16 bases separated the two germline ends. Germline V lookup: CDR1 SEHNR, CDR2 FQNEAQ (reference sequence). This CDR3 spans 15 amino acids. DNA for the CDR3: TGTGCCAGCAGCCAGGACATTTATGGGGACACTGAAGCTTTCTTT. It translates to CASSQDIYGDTEAFF.

This clone has more than one count but fewer than ten. The chain uses TRBV6-5 and TRBJ2-7; 8 bases are a match to TRBD1. Germline V CDR1 and CDR2: MNHEY, SVGAGI. CDR3 size: 15 residues. Losses at the gene ends were 6 bases for V and 4 bases for J; bases not matched to a gene: 11. The CDR3, as DNA: TGTGCCAGCAGGCCCCCCGGGACAGGCCATTACGAGCAGTACTTC. Translation: CASRPPGTGHYEQYF.

The CDR3 loop is CAWSVFRTEAFF. The CDR3 DNA reads as TGTGCCTGGAGTGTATTCCGGACTGAAGCTTTCTTT. The rearrangement joins TRBV30 to TRBJ1-1; D remains ambiguous. V was shortened by 0 bases and J by 5 bases, with 7 bases between the two germline ends. Germline CDR1 is GTSNPN and CDR2 is SVGIG (reference sequence). The CDR3 covers 12 residues. Looking up the rest from reference TRBV30 and TRBJ1-1 gives the full variable domain: SQTIHQWPATLVQPVGSPLSLECTVEGTSNPNLYWYRQAAGRGLQLLFYSVGIGQISSEVPQNLSASRPQDRQFILSSKKLLLSDSGFYLCAWSVFRTEAFFGQGTRLTVV.

V is TRBV27 and J is TRBJ2-5; TRBD1 aligns across 8 bases. CDR3 length: 14 amino acids. The germline V gene has CDR1 MNHEY and CDR2 SMNVEV (reference sequence). After removal of 5 bases from V and 5 bases from J, the junction contained 7 bases not matched to a gene. CDR3 in amino acids: CASSQTGAVETQYF. The CDR3 nucleotides read TGTGCCAGCAGTCAGACAGGGGCGGTCGAGACCCAGTACTTC.

The CDR3 nucleotides read TGTGCCAGCAGCTTAGCGGGAACAGGGGCTCTGACTGAAGCTTTCTTT. Protein sequence: CASSLAGTGALTEAFF. This chain joins TRBV7-9 and TRBJ1-1, with 7 bases identical to TRBD1. The CDR3 is 16 residues long. CDR1 and CDR2 from the germline V gene are SEHNR and FQNEAQ (reference sequence). V lost 0 bases and J lost 5; bases outside the gene matches: 9.

There are a few counts of this clone. The V call is TRBV25-1, the J call TRBJ2-3; a weak D match, TRBD1 (6 bases). CDR1 and CDR2 (germline): MGHDK, SYGVNS. Trimming removed 7 bases at V and 2 bases at J, with 13 bases between. This CDR3 comprises 14 residues. As DNA, the CDR3 is TGTGCCAGCAAGGGACACCTAAACACAGATACGCAGTATTTT. Amino acids: CASKGHLNTDTQYF.

The rearrangement links TRBV28 to TRBJ2-1; tentatively, D is TRBD2 (5 bases). The CDR3 is 14 amino acids. The V end lost 3 bases, the J end lost 9 bases, and 15 bases lay between the germline ends. The germline gives CDR1 MDHEN, CDR2 SYDVKM. CDR3 sequence reads: CASSFGGPLSEQFF. DNA of the CDR3: TGTGCCAGCAGTTTCGGCGGGCCCTTGAGTGAGCAGTTCTTC.

V is TRBV7-8 and J is TRBJ1-1; a possible D gene is TRBD1 (6 bases). The CDR3 sequence is 16 residues long. The V gene's germline CDR1 is SGHVS and CDR2 FQNEAQ. The germline V and J ends were trimmed by 1 base and 1 base, with 13 bases remaining between them. Written as DNA, the CDR3 is TGTGCCAGCAGCTTAGGGGGGGGGCAAGCGAACACTGAAGCTTTCTTT. Its protein is CASSLGGGQANTEAFF.

The chain couples TRBV9 to TRBJ2-2, with TRBD2 matching over 10 bases. Germline V CDR1 and CDR2: SGDLS, YYNGEE. CDR3 length equals 16 residues. V lost 0 bases and J lost 6; bases outside the gene matches: 5. As DNA, the CDR3 is TGTGCCAGCAGCGTAGAAGGAGCGGGGGGGCCCGGGGAGCTGTTTTTT. It translates to CASSVEGAGGPGELFF.

The chain links TRBV7-9 to TRBJ1-4; D is perhaps TRBD1 (5 bases). The length of the CDR3 is 15 residues. Germline loops: CDR1 SEHNR, CDR2 FQNEAQ (reference sequence). Trimming removed 6 bases from V and 1 base from J, with 12 bases in between. CDR3 region: CASRPGGGTNEKLFF. CDR3 sequence (DNA): TGTGCCAGCAGGCCCGGGGGAGGAACTAATGAAAAACTGTTTTTT.

The chain uses TRBV27 and TRBJ1-1, with D possibly being TRBD1 (5 bases). V gave up 5 bases and J gave up 11 bases, with 18 bases separating them. CDR1 and CDR2 (germline): MNHEY, SMNVEV (reference sequence). The CDR3 loop spans 13 amino acids. The CDR3, as DNA: TGTGCCAGCAGTCGCGGTAGGGGACTACGGGCTTTCTTT. Amino acids: CASSRGRGLRAFF.

V is TRBV28 and J is TRBJ1-1; 8 positions match TRBD1. CDR1 and CDR2 from the germline V gene are MDHEN and SYDVKM. The CDR3 covers 17 residues. The junction had 13 bases not matched to a gene; V was cut back by 1 base and J by 6 bases. CDR3 sequence reads: CASSLFGDRKGIAEAFF. The CDR3, as DNA: TGTGCCAGCAGTTTATTCGGGGACAGGAAGGGTATAGCTGAAGCTTTCTTT.

The rearrangement joins TRBV19 to TRBJ1-5, with TRBD1 matching over 7 bases. The CDR3 contains 19 residues. The trim removed 0 bases at V and 2 bases at J, leaving 13 bases unmatched. Germline V gene lookup returns CDR1 LNHDA and CDR2 SQIVND (reference sequence). CDR3 DNA sequence: TGTGCCAGTAGTATAGAAGAGGGGGCCATCTCAGGAGGCAATCAGCCCCAGCATTTT. It encodes CASSIEEGAISGGNQPQHF.

This clone was counted once. V and J are TRBV30 and TRBJ1-5; tentative D call: TRBD1 (5 bases). Trimming left V 1 base short and J 7 bases short, with 17 bases between. The CDR3 covers 15 residues. Germline values: CDR1 GTSNPN, CDR2 SVGIG (reference sequence). In DNA, the CDR3 is TGTGCCTGGAGTGCGGGCCCAAGCCGGGGGCAGCCCCAGCATTTT. Protein: CAWSAGPSRGQPQHF.

The chain links TRBV30 to TRBJ1-2; maybe TRBD1 (6 bases). This CDR3 comprises 13 residues. CDR1 is GTSNPN and CDR2 is SVGIG in the germline V gene (reference sequence). Trimming pared 3 bases from V and 2 bases from J, leaving 10 bases between. The CDR3 region has the DNA TGTGCCTGGAGCTTGGACAGCAACTATGGCTACACCTTC. It is translated as CAWSLDSNYGYTF.

This clone was seen a handful of times. The chain joins TRBV9 to TRBJ2-7; D is possibly TRBD1 (5 bases). The germline V gene has CDR1 SGDLS and CDR2 YYNGEE. This CDR3 spans 16 amino acids. The V and J ends lost 0 bases and 0 bases respectively, with 13 bases between them. The CDR3 protein is CASSVGVTDLSYEQYF. The CDR3 bases are TGTGCCAGCAGCGTAGGGGTGACAGACCTCTCCTACGAGCAGTACTTC.

The V call is TRBV6-4, the J call TRBJ2-6; 12 bases are a match to TRBD1. The junction had 4 bases not matched to a gene; V was cut back by 3 bases and J by 4 bases. This CDR3 contains 17 residues. From germline, CDR1 is MRHNA and CDR2 SNTAGT. In DNA, the CDR3 is TGTGCCAGCAGTGAAGGGACAGGGGGCTCCGGGGCCAACGTCCTGACTTTC. Encoded protein: CASSEGTGGSGANVLTF.

The CDR3 loop reads CASTHMTGMNTEAFF. The DNA for the CDR3 is TGTGCCAGTACCCACATGACAGGGATGAACACTGAAGCTTTCTTT. The chain uses TRBV19 and TRBJ1-1; 7 bases match TRBD1. CDR1 is LNHDA and CDR2 is SQIVND in the germline V gene (reference sequence). This CDR3 comprises 15 residues. Trimming took 7 bases from V and 0 from J; bases not matched to a gene: 8.